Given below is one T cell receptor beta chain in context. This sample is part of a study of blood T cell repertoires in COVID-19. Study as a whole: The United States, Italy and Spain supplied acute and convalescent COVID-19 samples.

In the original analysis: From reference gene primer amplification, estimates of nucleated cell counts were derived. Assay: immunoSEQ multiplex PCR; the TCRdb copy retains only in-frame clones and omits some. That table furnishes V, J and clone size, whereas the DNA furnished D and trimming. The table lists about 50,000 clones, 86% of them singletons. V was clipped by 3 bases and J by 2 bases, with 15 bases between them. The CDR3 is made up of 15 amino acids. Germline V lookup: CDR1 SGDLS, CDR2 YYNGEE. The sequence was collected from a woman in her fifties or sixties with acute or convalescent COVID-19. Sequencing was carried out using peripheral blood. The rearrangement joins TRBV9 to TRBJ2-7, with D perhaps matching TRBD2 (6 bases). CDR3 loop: CASSARPGLPYEQYF. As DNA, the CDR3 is TGTGCCAGCAGCGCGCGACCGGGACTTCCCTACGAGCAGTACTTC.